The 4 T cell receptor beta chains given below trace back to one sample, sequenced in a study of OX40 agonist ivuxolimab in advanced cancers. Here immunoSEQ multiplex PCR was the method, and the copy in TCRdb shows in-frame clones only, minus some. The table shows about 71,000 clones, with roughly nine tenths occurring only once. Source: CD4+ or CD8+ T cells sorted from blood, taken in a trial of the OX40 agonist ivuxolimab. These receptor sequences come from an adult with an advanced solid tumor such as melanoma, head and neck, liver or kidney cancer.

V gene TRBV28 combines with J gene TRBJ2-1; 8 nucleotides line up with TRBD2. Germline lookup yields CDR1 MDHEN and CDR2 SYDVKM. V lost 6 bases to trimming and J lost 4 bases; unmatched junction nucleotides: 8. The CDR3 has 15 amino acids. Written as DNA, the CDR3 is TGTGCCAGCAGGTCTGGTAGCGGGACGTACAATGAGCAGTTCTTC. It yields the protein CASRSGSGTYNEQFF.

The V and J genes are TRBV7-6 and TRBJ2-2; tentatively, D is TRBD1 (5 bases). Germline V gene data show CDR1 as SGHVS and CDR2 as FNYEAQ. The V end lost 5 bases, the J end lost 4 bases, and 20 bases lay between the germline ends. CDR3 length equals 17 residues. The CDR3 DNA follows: TGTGCCAGCAGCCCCGACTGGACACCGACCATCACCGGGGAGCTGTTTTTT. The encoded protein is CASSPDWTPTITGELFF.

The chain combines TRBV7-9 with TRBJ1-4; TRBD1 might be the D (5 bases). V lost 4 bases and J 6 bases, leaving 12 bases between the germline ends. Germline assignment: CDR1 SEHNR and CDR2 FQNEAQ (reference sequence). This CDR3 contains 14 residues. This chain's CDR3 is CASSSSQGDEKLFF. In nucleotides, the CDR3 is TGTGCCAGCAGCTCTAGTCAGGGAGATGAAAAACTGTTTTTT.

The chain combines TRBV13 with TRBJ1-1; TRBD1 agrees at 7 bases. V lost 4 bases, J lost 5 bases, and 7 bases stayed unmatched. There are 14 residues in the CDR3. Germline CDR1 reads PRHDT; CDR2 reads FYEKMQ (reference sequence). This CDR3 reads CASSSGTVLTEAFF. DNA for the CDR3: TGTGCCAGCAGCTCCGGGACAGTACTGACTGAAGCTTTCTTT.